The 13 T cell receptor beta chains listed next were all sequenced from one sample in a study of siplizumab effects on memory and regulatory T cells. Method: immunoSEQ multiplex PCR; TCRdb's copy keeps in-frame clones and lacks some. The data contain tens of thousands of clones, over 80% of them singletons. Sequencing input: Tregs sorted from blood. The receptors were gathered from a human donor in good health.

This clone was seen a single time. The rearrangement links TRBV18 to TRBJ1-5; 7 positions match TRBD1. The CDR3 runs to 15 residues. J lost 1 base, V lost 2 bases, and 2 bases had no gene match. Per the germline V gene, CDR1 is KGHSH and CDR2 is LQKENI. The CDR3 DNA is TGTGCCAGCTCACCAGGGACAGAAAGCAATCAGCCCCAGCATTTT. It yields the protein CASSPGTESNQPQHF. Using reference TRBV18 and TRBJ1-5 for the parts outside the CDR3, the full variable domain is NAGVMQNPRHLVRRRGQEARLRCSPMKGHSHVYWYRQLPEEGLKFMVYLQKENIIDESGMPKERFSAEFPKEGPSILRIQQVVRGDSAAYFCASSPGTESNQPQHFGDGTRLSIL.

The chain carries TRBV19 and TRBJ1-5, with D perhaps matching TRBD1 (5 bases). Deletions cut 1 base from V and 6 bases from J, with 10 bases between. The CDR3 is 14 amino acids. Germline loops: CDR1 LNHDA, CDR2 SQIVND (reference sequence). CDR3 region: CASSIAGMGQPQHF. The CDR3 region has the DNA TGTGCCAGTAGTATAGCAGGGATGGGTCAGCCCCAGCATTTT.

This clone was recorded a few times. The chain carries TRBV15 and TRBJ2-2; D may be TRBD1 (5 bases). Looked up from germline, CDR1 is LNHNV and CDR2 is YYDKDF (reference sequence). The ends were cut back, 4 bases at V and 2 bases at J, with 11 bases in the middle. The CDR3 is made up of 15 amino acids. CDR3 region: CATSTRQSNTGELFF. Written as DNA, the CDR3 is TGTGCCACCAGCACCCGACAGTCAAACACCGGGGAGCTGTTTTTT.

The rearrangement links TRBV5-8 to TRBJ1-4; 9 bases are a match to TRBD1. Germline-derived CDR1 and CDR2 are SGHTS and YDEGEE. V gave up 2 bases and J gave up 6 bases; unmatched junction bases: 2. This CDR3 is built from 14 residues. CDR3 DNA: TGTGCCAGCAGCTTCCGGACAGGGGATGAAAAACTGTTTTTT. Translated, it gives CASSFRTGDEKLFF.

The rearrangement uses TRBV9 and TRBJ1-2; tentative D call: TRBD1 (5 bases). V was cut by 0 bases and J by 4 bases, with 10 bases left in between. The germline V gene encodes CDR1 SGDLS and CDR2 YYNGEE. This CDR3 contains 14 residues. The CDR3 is CASSVDSRVYGYTF. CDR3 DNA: TGTGCCAGCAGCGTAGACAGCAGGGTCTATGGCTACACCTTC.

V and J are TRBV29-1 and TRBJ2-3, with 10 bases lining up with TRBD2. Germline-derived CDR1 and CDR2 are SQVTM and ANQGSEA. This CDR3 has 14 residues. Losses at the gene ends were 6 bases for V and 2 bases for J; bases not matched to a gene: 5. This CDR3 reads CSVDSGGFTDTQYF. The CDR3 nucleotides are TGCAGCGTGGATAGCGGGGGGTTCACAGATACGCAGTATTTT.

CDR3 protein: CSAKRGDYYGYTF. CDR3 DNA sequence: TGCAGCGCTAAAAGAGGAGACTACTATGGCTACACCTTC. The genes are TRBV29-1 and TRBJ1-2; D gene unclear. Germline CDR1 reads SQVTM; CDR2 reads ANQGSEA. CDR3 length: 13 residues. V lost 7 bases to trimming and J lost 3 bases, with 15 bases between them.

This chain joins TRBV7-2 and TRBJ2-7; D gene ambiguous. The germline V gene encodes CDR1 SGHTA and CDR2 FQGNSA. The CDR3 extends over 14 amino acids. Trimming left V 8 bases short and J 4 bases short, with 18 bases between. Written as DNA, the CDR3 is TGTGCCAGCTCGATTGGAGCTAGAAAGTACGAGCAGTACTTC. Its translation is CASSIGARKYEQYF.

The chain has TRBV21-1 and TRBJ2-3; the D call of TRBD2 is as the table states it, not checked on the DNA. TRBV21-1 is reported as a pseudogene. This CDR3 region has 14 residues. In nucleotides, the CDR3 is TGTGCCAGCGTTCGTAGCGGGAGTTTTGATACGCAGTATTTT. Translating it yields CASVRSGSFDTQYF.

The CDR3: CASSLRSKGDTQYF. The CDR3 DNA reads as TGTGCCAGCAGCTTAAGAAGTAAGGGTGATACGCAGTATTTT. The genes are TRBV7-3 and TRBJ2-3; no firm D call. The CDR3 loop spans 14 amino acids. Looked up from germline, CDR1 is SGHTA and CDR2 is FQGTGA. V lost 1 base, J lost 6 bases, and 11 bases lay in between.

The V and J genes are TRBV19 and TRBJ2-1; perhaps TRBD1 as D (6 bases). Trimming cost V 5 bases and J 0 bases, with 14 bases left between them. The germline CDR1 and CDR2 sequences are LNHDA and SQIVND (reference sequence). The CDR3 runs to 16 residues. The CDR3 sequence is CASSLQGVASYNEQFF. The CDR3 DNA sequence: TGTGCCAGTAGTCTACAGGGAGTGGCCTCCTACAATGAGCAGTTCTTC.

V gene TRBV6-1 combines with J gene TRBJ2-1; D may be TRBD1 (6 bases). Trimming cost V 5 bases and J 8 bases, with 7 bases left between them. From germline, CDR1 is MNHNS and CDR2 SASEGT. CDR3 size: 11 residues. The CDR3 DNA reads TGTGCCAGCAGTCAGGGGTATGAGCAGTTCTTC. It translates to CASSQGYEQFF.

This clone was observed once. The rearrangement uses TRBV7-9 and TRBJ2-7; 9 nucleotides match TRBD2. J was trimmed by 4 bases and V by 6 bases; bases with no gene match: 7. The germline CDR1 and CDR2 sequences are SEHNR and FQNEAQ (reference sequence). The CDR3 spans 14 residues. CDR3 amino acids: CASSPRAGGYEQYF. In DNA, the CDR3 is TGTGCCAGCAGTCCCCGGGCGGGAGGGTACGAGCAGTACTTC.